These 13 T cell receptor beta chains were all obtained from the same sample, sequenced in a study of identical twins. Each CDR3 protein is one row after TCRdb ran MiXCR on the 5' RACE reads. This table has roughly 470,000 distinct CDR3 sequences, around 15% appearing once. These sequences were also reported in another study, on yellow fever vaccine responses in identical twins.

Sequencing was done on a sample of CD4+ T cells sorted from blood. These receptors all come from a woman aged 18 to 35 in good health.

This clonotype was seen more than once but under ten times. The V and J genes are TRBV20-1 and TRBJ2-1; TRBD2 aligns across 12 bases. The V segment lost 2 bases and the J segment 9 bases; nucleotides outside the gene matches: 17. There are 18 residues in the CDR3. From germline, CDR1 is DFQATT and CDR2 SNEGSKA (reference sequence). The CDR3 sequence: CSARTGQGGLAGRGEQFF. CDR3 coding DNA: TGCAGTGCTAGAACCGGACAGGGAGGACTAGCGGGAAGGGGTGAGCAGTTCTTC.

CDR3 sequence (DNA): TGTGCCAGCAGTTACCAACCGGACAGCACAGATACGCAGTATTTT. Its translation is CASSYQPDSTDTQYF. The chain employs TRBV6-5 and TRBJ2-3; D unresolved. The CDR3 extends over 15 amino acids. Trimming cost V 2 bases and J 0 bases, with 9 bases left between them. Germline lookup yields CDR1 MNHEY and CDR2 SVGAGI.

This chain connects TRBV7-2 to TRBJ2-4, with TRBD2 matching over 14 bases. Losses at the gene ends were 5 bases for V and 8 bases for J; bases not matched to a gene: 8. CDR1 and CDR2 from the germline V gene are SGHTA and FQGNSA. The CDR3 totals 16 residues. CDR3 in DNA: TGTGCCAGCAGCGTGACTAGCGGGGGGGCTGTATACATTCAGTACTTC. Protein product: CASSVTSGGAVYIQYF.

This clonotype was seen more than once but under ten times. CDR3 amino acids: CASSQAGRGPTEAFF. CDR3 sequence (DNA): TGTGCCAGCAGCCAAGCGGGCAGGGGGCCCACTGAAGCTTTCTTT. The chain has TRBV3-1 and TRBJ1-1; 8 bases match TRBD1. Germline-derived CDR1 and CDR2 are LGHDT and YNNKEL (reference sequence). Trimming removed 1 base from V and 4 bases from J; junction bases left unmatched: 5. This CDR3 has 15 residues.

V is TRBV18 and J is TRBJ2-1; TRBD2 agrees at 7 bases. CDR3 length: 18 residues. The germline CDR1 and CDR2 sequences are KGHSH and LQKENI. The ends lost 6 bases at V and 2 bases at J; junction bases unmatched: 16. The CDR3 region has the DNA TGTGCCAGCTCGTCCCAGCACCGTGGAGCGGGGCCCTACAATGAGCAGTTCTTC. The encoded protein is CASSSQHRGAGPYNEQFF.

Details on this clonotype: A read error may produce the germline difference seen at one junction end. The genes are TRBV12-3 or TRBV12-4 and TRBJ2-7; maybe TRBD1 (5 bases). The CDR3 totals 14 residues. The CDR3 spells CVSSLGRGSYEQYF. As DNA, the CDR3 is TGTGTCAGCAGTTTGGGAAGGGGCTCCTACGAGCAGTACTTC.

This clonotype was seen many times. The chain links TRBV14 to TRBJ2-6, with no clear D. The CDR3 spans 15 residues. The germline gives CDR1 SGHDN, CDR2 FVKESK. Trimming pared 1 base from V and 0 bases from J, leaving 4 bases between. The DNA of the CDR3 is TGTGCCAGCAGCCAAGCCCGCTCTGGGGCCAACGTCCTGACTTTC. This sequence encodes CASSQARSGANVLTF. The full variable domain, its missing parts supplied by reference TRBV14 and TRBJ2-6, is EAGVTQFPSHSVIEKGQTVTLRCDPISGHDNLYWYRRVMGKEIKFLLHFVKESKQDESGMPNNRFLAERTGGTYSTLKVQPAELEDSGVYFCASSQARSGANVLTFGAGSRLTVL.

The chain links TRBV30 to TRBJ2-2, with D perhaps TRBD2 (5 bases). Germline V gene lookup returns CDR1 GTSNPN and CDR2 SVGIG (reference sequence). The V and J ends lost 4 bases and 1 base respectively, with 10 bases between them. The length of the CDR3 is 14 residues. The CDR3 here is CAWNSGKNTGELFF. The DNA for the CDR3 is TGTGCCTGGAACTCGGGGAAGAACACCGGGGAGCTGTTTTTT.

This clonotype was counted a few times. This rearrangement joins TRBV30 to TRBJ2-5, with 8 positions matching TRBD1. This CDR3 has 14 amino acids. J was trimmed by 5 bases and V by 3 bases; bases with no gene match: 8. The germline V gene encodes CDR1 GTSNPN and CDR2 SVGIG (reference sequence). The CDR3, as DNA: TGTGCCTGGAGGCACAGGGGGAGCAGGGAGACCCAGTACTTC. Amino acid sequence: CAWRHRGSRETQYF.

The chain recombines TRBV6-5 with TRBJ1-3; perhaps TRBD1 as D (6 bases). V dropped 4 bases and J dropped 0 bases, with 13 bases sitting between them. Germline V CDR1 and CDR2: MNHEY, SVGAGI. This CDR3 spans 16 amino acids. Here the CDR3 reads CASSFGTSSSGNTIYF. The CDR3 region has the DNA TGTGCCAGCAGTTTTGGGACATCCTCCTCTGGAAACACCATATATTTT.

DNA of the CDR3: TGTGCCAGCAGCTTTGCGAACACAGATACGCAGTATTTT. Encoded protein: CASSFANTDTQYF. V is TRBV7-3 and J is TRBJ2-3; D call uncertain. CDR3 length: 13 residues. Deletions cut 3 bases from V and 2 bases from J, with 6 bases between. CDR1 and CDR2 from the germline V gene are SGHTA and FQGTGA.

A few counts support this clonotype. The CDR3 is CASSVEGTGGEAFF. The CDR3 nucleotides read TGTGCCAGCAGCGTCGAGGGGACAGGGGGCGAAGCTTTCTTT. The J gene is TRBJ1-1, the V gene TRBV7-9; 12 positions agree with TRBD1. In germline, CDR1 is SEHNR, CDR2 FQNEAQ (reference sequence). The V gene end was trimmed by 5 bases and the J gene end by 8 bases; junction bases not matched to a gene: 6. CDR3 length: 14 residues.

The chain carries TRBV7-2 and TRBJ2-1, with TRBD2 identical over 9 bases. CDR1 is SGHTA, CDR2 FQGNSA, per germline. The V and J ends lost 4 bases and 8 bases, in that order; junction bases with no gene match: 12. This CDR3 has 16 amino acids. In DNA, the CDR3 is TGTGCCAGCAGCTCCTTAGGAGCGGGAGGATGGTATGAGCAGTTCTTC. Protein product: CASSSLGAGGWYEQFF.